The clone carrying this TCR beta chain has just a few counts. What it binds is not known. The CDR3 sequence is 13 residues long. CDR1 and CDR2 (germline): MNHNY, SVGAGI (reference sequence). This record belongs to a study of post-analysis software for immune sequencing data. About the study: The disease courses spanned relapsing-remitting, secondary progressive and progressive-relapsing forms of multiple sclerosis.

cDNA libraries of TCR beta carried unique molecular identifiers. Input of about 0.85 to 10 million T cells yielded roughly 0.5 million cDNA molecules. Each CDR3 protein is one row after TCRdb ran MiXCR on the PCR reads. This sample has about 770,000 distinct CDR3 sequences, with approximately 44% found just once. Study results and limitations: In patients, about 5 TRBV segments were more frequent than in controls, with TRBV5-6, TRBV5-1 and TRBV20-1 among them. Diversity measured as normalized Chao1 was significantly lower in multiple sclerosis patients than in controls.

This receptor was identified in a girl aged 5-17 years with multiple sclerosis. Material: blood. V usage is TRBV6-6 and J usage is TRBJ2-5; D possibly corresponds to TRBD2 (6 bases). The J call may be mistaken, given a closer DNA end match to TRBJ2-7. The CDR3 DNA sequence: TGTGCCAGCAGTACAGGAGGGATATACGAGCAGTACTTC. Translation gives CASSTGGIYEQYF.